These T cell receptor beta chains were read from a single sample in a study of OX40 agonist ivuxolimab in advanced cancers. Clones were read by immunoSEQ multiplex PCR, and TCRdb kept only the in-frame ones, dropping some. This table holds tens of thousands of clones, roughly 80% found once. The input for sequencing was CD4+ or CD8+ T cells sorted from blood, taken in a trial of the OX40 agonist ivuxolimab. The source is an adult with an advanced solid tumor such as melanoma, head and neck, liver or kidney cancer. The CDR3 runs from the conserved cysteine through the conserved F or W. D genes are given only for firm matches. Part of the rows lack a size; the others show once, few, many or a class for expanded clones.

>TRBJ1-1|.|TRBV7-8|few
CASDSGGTEAFF
TGTGCCAGCGACTCCGGGGGCACTGAAGCTTTCTTT
>TRBJ1-2|TRBD1|TRBV7-8|.
CASSLTQQGATDGYTF
TGTGCCAGCAGCTTAACACAACAGGGGGCAACAGATGGCTACACCTTC
>TRBJ2-4|.|TRBV6-5|.
CASRRGAYDKNIQYF
TGTGCCAGCAGGAGGGGGGCATATGACAAAAACATTCAGTACTTC
>TRBJ2-1|TRBD2|TRBV9|.
CASSGTSGASRNEQFF
TGTGCCAGCAGCGGTACTAGCGGGGCCTCTCGGAATGAGCAGTTCTTC
>TRBJ2-7|.|TRBV4-3|.
CASSHGNSYEQYF
TGCGCCAGCAGCCACGGTAACTCCTACGAGCAGTACTTC
>TRBJ2-3|.|TRBV7-6|.
CASSLEMGRSLGTDTQYF
TGTGCCAGCAGCTTAGAGATGGGCAGGTCTTTGGGCACAGATACGCAGTATTTT
>TRBJ2-1|.|TRBV4-1|.
CASRAQAQNPQVAQFF
TGCGCCAGCAGAGCACAGGCCCAAAACCCGCAAGTCGCGCAGTTCTTC
>TRBJ2-2|.|TRBV4-2|.
CASSQTGGGHTGELFF
TGTGCCAGCAGCCAAACTGGCGGGGGCCACACCGGGGAGCTGTTTTTT
>TRBJ2-7|TRBD1|TRBV7-9|.
CASSYSGQGDEQYF
TGTGCCAGCAGCTACAGTGGACAGGGGGACGAGCAGTACTTC
>TRBJ2-5|TRBD2|TRBV7-2|.
CASSQGSSGVPGETQYF
TGCGCCAGCAGCCAAGGCTCTAGCGGGGTCCCAGGGGAGACCCAGTACTTC
>TRBJ2-3|.|TRBV7-3|.
CASSLISGGSTDTQYF
TGTGCCAGCAGCTTAATATCCGGGGGCAGCACAGATACGCAGTATTTT
>TRBJ2-7|.|TRBV2|.
CASSLDITYEQYF
TGTGCCAGCAGCCTGGACATAACCTACGAGCAGTACTTC
>TRBJ1-1|.|TRBV6-6|.
CASSPQGRTEAFF
TGTGCCAGCAGCCCCCAGGGCCGGACTGAAGCTTTCTTT
>TRBJ1-1|.|TRBV11-2|.
CASSLQGRYTEAFF
TGTGCCAGCAGCTTACAGGGAAGGTACACTGAAGCTTTCTTT
>TRBJ2-1|.|TRBV29-1|.
CSVEESSYNEQFF
TGCAGCGTTGAAGAGAGCTCCTACAATGAGCAGTTCTTC
>TRBJ2-3|.|TRBV6-5|.
CASSYNAADTQYF
TGTGCCAGCAGTTACAACGCGGCCGATACGCAGTATTTT
>TRBJ1-6|.|TRBV13|.
CASSPRQSSYNSPLHF
TGTGCCAGCAGCCCGAGACAGAGCTCCTATAATTCACCCCTCCACTTT
>TRBJ2-3|.|TRBV27|.
CASSLSMEHTDTQYF
TGTGCCAGCAGTTTAAGCATGGAGCACACAGATACGCAGTATTTT
>TRBJ2-7|.|TRBV18|medium-sized
CASSPWAGGGYEQYF
TGTGCCAGCTCACCTTGGGCCGGTGGGGGATACGAGCAGTACTTC
>TRBJ2-7|.|TRBV2|.
CASRANYEQYF
TGTGCCAGCAGGGCGAACTACGAGCAGTACTTC
>TRBJ1-1|.|TRBV19|.
CASSIDMRLPEAFF
TGTGCCAGTAGTATAGATATGCGGTTACCTGAAGCTTTCTTT
>TRBJ2-7|.|TRBV6-5|.
CASSYRGSSYEQYF
TGTGCCAGCAGTTACAGGGGCAGCTCCTACGAGCAGTACTTC